The 20 T cell receptor beta chains listed next were all sequenced from one sample in a study of regulatory T cells in long-lasting Graves disease. The time point denotes: newly diagnosed GD, antithyroid drugs for less than 3 months. RNA from PBMCs was the source of the TCR library. Library construction for TCR beta used iRepertoire HTBI primers and Arm-PCR of CDR3 regions. In TCRdb, the multiplex PCR reads were re-called with MiXCR into one record per CDR3 protein. The sample comprises roughly 500,000 distinct CDR3 sequences, around 12% of which are singletons, and around 10% rests with the top ten. These data were also reused for a study on T cells in Graves' hyperthyroidism and ophthalmopathy.

The material sequenced was peripheral blood mononuclear cells (PBMCs), taken at new diagnosis, from a patient treated with antithyroid drugs. The receptors were gathered from a woman aged 30 to 39 with Graves disease.

The table lists this clonotype with many counts. J is TRBJ2-3 and V is TRBV5-1; D is possibly TRBD2 (5 bases). CDR1 is SGHRS and CDR2 is YFSETQ in the germline V gene. The CDR3 covers 18 residues. Trimming cost V 0 bases and J 0 bases, with 17 bases left between them. For the CDR3, the DNA is TGCGCCAGCAGCTTGGAGCCGTTGAGGGCCCTCAGCACAGATACGCAGTATTTT. It specifies CASSLEPLRALSTDTQYF.

There are a few counts of this clonotype. A much more abundant neighbour one base away suggests this may be a read error. This chain joins TRBV6-1 and TRBJ2-7; 9 bases fit TRBD1. The CDR3 covers 15 residues. Germline V gene lookup returns CDR1 MNHNS and CDR2 SASEGT. In DNA, the CDR3 is TGTGCCAGCAGGGACGGGACAGGGAAACTCTACGAGCGGTACTTC. Protein: CASRDGTGKLYERYF.

There are a few counts of this clonotype. The chain has TRBV19 and TRBJ2-3; no clear D gene. From germline, CDR1 is LNHDA and CDR2 SQIVND (reference sequence). V was cut by 4 bases and J by 4 bases, with 9 bases left in between. The CDR3 length is 13 residues. For the CDR3, the DNA is TGTGCCAGTAGTACAGAAAAGGCAGATACGCAGTATTTT. Translation: CASSTEKADTQYF.

This chain joins TRBV6-1 and TRBJ1-2; possible D gene TRBD1, 5 bases. From germline, CDR1 is MNHNS and CDR2 SASEGT. The CDR3 consists of 14 residues. V was trimmed by 7 bases and J by 4 bases, leaving 16 bases between them. The CDR3 DNA reads TGTGCCAGCACCTCCCCAGGGTTGGGCTATGGCTACACCTTC. This encodes CASTSPGLGYGYTF.

This clonotype was observed a handful of times. The rearrangement joins TRBV12-3 or TRBV12-4 to TRBJ1-2, with D uncertain. Trimming took 7 bases from V and 3 from J, leaving 15 bases between them. The CDR3 contains 14 residues. In DNA, the CDR3 is TGTGCCAGCACCGGCCTCCCCGGGCACTATGGCTACACCTTC. It encodes CASTGLPGHYGYTF.

This clonotype was counted ten times or more. The chain joins TRBV3-1 to TRBJ2-7; the D gene could be TRBD1 or TRBD2 (5 bases each). Trimming removed 0 bases at V and 0 bases at J, with 9 bases between. This CDR3 is 15 amino acids long. Germline V gene lookup returns CDR1 LGHDT and CDR2 YNNKEL (reference sequence). CDR3 in amino acids: CASSQEAGSSYEQYF. CDR3 DNA sequence: TGTGCCAGCAGCCAAGAGGCAGGGAGCTCCTACGAGCAGTACTTC.

V is TRBV19 and J is TRBJ2-7; no clear D. The CDR3 has 13 residues. The germline CDR1 and CDR2 sequences are LNHDA and SQIVND (reference sequence). Deletions cut 10 bases from V and 2 bases from J, with 15 bases between. The CDR3 nucleotides are TGTGCCACCAAGGACGGGCCGCCCTACGAGCAGTACTTC. Translating it yields CATKDGPPYEQYF.

Points on this clonotype: A much larger clone lies a single base off, so this may be a read error. The V gene is TRBV6-9, the J gene TRBJ1-5; D may be TRBD1 (5 bases). Trimming cost V 4 bases and J 6 bases, with 16 bases left between them. The CDR3 is 15 residues long. Per germline, CDR1 MNHGY and CDR2 SVAAGI. The CDR3: CASSCRLERGQPQHF. The CDR3 DNA sequence: TGTGCCAGCAGTTGCCGTCTGGAGAGGGGTCAGCCCCAGCATTTT.

This clonotype was counted at least ten times. The V call is TRBV14, the J call TRBJ2-4, with TRBD2 as a possible D gene (5 bases). V dropped 4 bases and J dropped 3 bases, with 13 bases sitting between them. CDR3 length: 15 residues. Germline V gives CDR1 SGHDN, CDR2 FVKESK. CDR3 DNA: TGTGCCAGCAGCCGAGCCGACGGACTCAAAAACATTCAGTACTTC. Translated, it gives CASSRADGLKNIQYF.

This clonotype was seen at least ten times. This chain uses TRBV13 with TRBJ1-3; D remains ambiguous. V was pared by 4 bases and J by 3 bases, with 10 bases between. There are 14 residues in the CDR3. The germline V gene encodes CDR1 PRHDT and CDR2 FYEKMQ (reference sequence). The CDR3 loop reads CASSSIGVGNTIYF. CDR3 in DNA: TGTGCCAGCAGCTCCATTGGGGTTGGAAACACCATATATTTT.

The sample holds many counts of this clonotype. The chain has TRBV7-9 and TRBJ2-1, with 7 bases identical to TRBD2. This CDR3 is built from 16 residues. The V gene's germline CDR1 is SEHNR and CDR2 FQNEAQ (reference sequence). V was clipped by 5 bases and J by 9 bases; unmatched bases: 16. Here the CDR3 reads CASSPRDWGRAGEQFF. In nucleotides, the CDR3 is TGTGCCAGCAGCCCCAGGGATTGGGGGAGGGCTGGTGAGCAGTTCTTC.

The CDR3 sequence: CASSFGTGESGELFF. The CDR3 coding sequence is TGTGCCAGCAGTTTCGGGACAGGGGAGAGCGGGGAGCTGTTTTTT. This chain connects TRBV12-3 or TRBV12-4 to TRBJ2-2; 10 bases are a match to TRBD1. This CDR3 contains 15 residues. V was clipped by 3 bases and J by 7 bases; unmatched bases: 5.

This clonotype was recorded at least ten times. The rearrangement links TRBV28 to TRBJ2-7, with a possible D match to TRBD2 (5 bases). CDR1 and CDR2 (germline): MDHEN, SYDVKM. The CDR3 extends over 16 amino acids. Trimming shortened V by 8 bases and J by 4 bases, and 24 bases separated the two germline ends. The CDR3 bases are TGTGCCAGCTTCGGGGTGGGAGCGGTCAGCGCTTACGAGCAGTACTTC. Translating it yields CASFGVGAVSAYEQYF.

Points on this clonotype: The junction departs from the called germline gene at one end, perhaps through a read error. The chain recombines TRBV18 with TRBJ1-2; D is perhaps TRBD1 (5 bases). The CDR3 is made up of 13 amino acids. Germline CDR1 KGHSH, CDR2 LQKENI. The CDR3: CASSPWGNYGCTF. The DNA of the CDR3 is TGTGCCAGCTCACCGTGGGGGAACTATGGCTGCACCTTC.

The genes are TRBV20-1 and TRBJ2-7; D may be TRBD2 (6 bases). Trimming shortened V by 7 bases and J by 0 bases, and 10 bases separated the two germline ends. CDR3 size: 12 residues. Germline V gene data show CDR1 as DFQATT and CDR2 as SNEGSKA (reference sequence). CDR3: CSVKRASYEQYF. The CDR3, as DNA: TGCAGTGTTAAGCGGGCCTCCTACGAGCAGTACTTC.

The rearrangement joins TRBV30 to TRBJ2-1, with 10 positions matching TRBD2. The CDR3 extends over 14 amino acids. From germline, CDR1 is GTSNPN and CDR2 SVGIG (reference sequence). In nucleotides, the CDR3 is TGTGCTCAAGCGGGAGGGCCTTATTACAATGAGCAGTTCTTC. Amino acids: CAQAGGPYYNEQFF.

With regard to this clonotype: Possible read error: a much larger clone is one base away. The V call is TRBV4-3, the J call TRBJ2-1; D perhaps matches TRBD2 (5 bases). Germline V CDR1 and CDR2: LGHNA, YSLEER. This CDR3 region has 14 residues. The CDR3 region is CASSQDDYYNQQFF. The DNA for the CDR3 is TGCGCCAGCAGCCAAGACGACTATTACAATCAGCAGTTCTTC.

There are many counts of this clonotype. This rearrangement joins TRBV13 to TRBJ2-1; a weak D match, TRBD2 (6 bases). The germline V and J ends were trimmed by 8 bases and 7 bases, with 12 bases remaining between them. Germline V gives CDR1 PRHDT, CDR2 FYEKMQ (reference sequence). The CDR3 extends over 12 amino acids. The CDR3 sequence is CASGPTSNEQFF. The CDR3 DNA is TGTGCCAGCGGACCGACTAGTAATGAGCAGTTCTTC.

This clonotype was found a few times. The chain recombines TRBV6-2 or TRBV6-3 with TRBJ2-3; 9 bases match TRBD2. The length of the CDR3 is 18 residues. V shed 5 bases, J shed 4 bases, and the junction held 16 bases outside the gene matches. Germline V lookup: CDR1 MNHEY, CDR2 SVGEGT. The CDR3 nucleotides read TGTGCCAGCAGTGAAGTGGGGCGGCGCGGGAGGGCCCCAGATACGCAGTATTTT. Amino acids: CASSEVGRRGRAPDTQYF.

This clonotype has at least ten counts. V gene TRBV27 combines with J gene TRBJ2-3; a weak D match, TRBD2 (6 bases). This CDR3 has 16 residues. Germline V gives CDR1 MNHEY, CDR2 SMNVEV (reference sequence). V dropped 3 bases and J dropped 4 bases, with 17 bases sitting between them. The CDR3 sequence: CASSFLRPPGADTQYF. For the CDR3, the DNA is TGTGCCAGCAGTTTTCTACGTCCCCCGGGAGCAGATACGCAGTATTTT.